Below, one TCR beta chain is given with its context. This clonotype occurred a few times. Its antigen is unknown. Within one base of it there is no much larger clone, and no base qualities were kept. The CDR3 numbers 14 residues from cysteine through phenylalanine. The entry retains the CDR3 DNA only, 42 bases that are in frame from base 1. V lost 4 bases and J lost 6 bases, and the count of bases not matched to a germline gene is 6. CDR1 LGHDT and CDR2 YNNKEL were looked up in the germline V gene (reference sequence). This sample was included in a study of T-cell reconstitution after alpha-beta-depleted transplantation in children (TCRdb year 2016). Some background on the complete study: Using TCR repertoire profiling, the study followed T-cell immune reconstitution in a quantitative way in children after TCRalphabeta/CD19-depleted allogeneic hematopoietic cell transplantation.

The library was made by PCR. Sequencer: Illumina HiSeq 2500. To normalize quantification of the TCRbeta repertoire, the TCR libraries were built with molecular barcoding that relied on unique molecular identifiers. Through fastp at Q25 and MiXCR, TCRdb rebuilt clones from the public reads, retaining in-frame beta chains. Here each entry gathers all rows of one CDR3 protein and keeps the most common genes and DNA. A total of nearly 550,000 distinct CDR3 sequences appear in this sample, around 20% of them only once. More than 2.5% of the sample lies in the top ten. The rearranged segments are TRBV3-1 and TRBJ2-5; 9 bases in the middle match TRBD1. The origin of this receptor is a human donor who donated a stem cell graft to a child with acute lymphoblastic leukemia. Sample: PBMCs from the stem cell graft donor, taken from the stem cell graft. The CDR3 sequence is CASSLQGAAKTQYF. The DNA sequence reads TGTGCCAGCAGCCTACAGGGGGCTGCCAAGACCCAGTACTTC.